What follows is one T cell receptor (beta chain) and its context. With 4 bases clipped from V and 4 bases from J, the junction kept 8 bases outside the gene matches. The CDR3 extends over 16 amino acids. Germline CDR1 is SGHNT and CDR2 is YYREEE (reference sequence). This sample is part of a study of blood T cell repertoires in COVID-19. Libraries were prepared by immunoSEQ multiplex PCR; TCRdb keeps only in-frame clonotypes and omits some of them. The table lists tens of thousands of clones, around 84% of them singletons. The sequenced sample consisted of peripheral blood. This receptor was identified in a human donor in a cohort sampled during active COVID-19. The chain couples TRBV5-4 to TRBJ2-5, with 12 nucleotides matching TRBD1. This CDR3 reads CASSRGTGGLLETQYF. The CDR3 bases are TGTGCCAGCAGCCGTGGGACAGGGGGCCTATTAGAGACCCAGTACTTC.